This TCR beta chain was captured by sequencing in a study of cytomegalovirus exposure and HLA in healthy donors (TCRdb year 2017). Broadly, across the study: The 500 to 800 repertoires of the first cohort and the 120 validation repertoires were produced on the same platform, according to a later analysis. The study aimed to test whether cataloging public T cell receptors could reveal signatures of past pathogen exposure. In addition to the first cohort of several hundred subjects, a separate validation cohort of some 120 different subjects was used. To predict cytomegalovirus infection status, the study brought together high-throughput TCR immunosequencing, statistical association of individual TCRs with disease status, and machine learning.

Receptor amplification or capture employed the immunoSEQ multiplex PCR assay. The authors' analysis ran thus. A statistical classification framework was built to diagnose cytomegalovirus status from the catalog of TCR beta chain sequences. As stored in TCRdb, this immuneACCESS dataset retains in-frame rearrangements with V and J assigned. A fraction of the clones does not appear; measured against another copy, unresolved V genes explain less than half of the discrepancy, and the remainder lacks a known reason. The DNA gave D and trimming, while V, J and clone size come from that table. The sample table lists hundreds of thousands of clones, 80% to 90% of them with a count of one. The top ten constitute roughly 0.8% of the sample. In regard to this clone: The specificity of this receptor is unknown. Nothing much larger sits one base from this clone, and base qualities are not available.

CDR1 SEHNR and CDR2 FQNEAQ were looked up in the germline V gene (reference sequence). Spanning cysteine to phenylalanine, the CDR3 consists of 12 amino acids. Just the 36-base CDR3 DNA is kept, in frame starting at base 1. V sheds 10 bases and J sheds 8 bases, leaving 14 bases between their ends. Separate from the roughly 630-subject first cohort, the validation cohort of some 130 subjects was the group to which the donors belonged. The paper as a whole reports these results and caveats: The study gave a list of 150 to 200 TCR beta chains associated with cytomegalovirus. The classifier was reported to diagnose cytomegalovirus status with high specificity and sensitivity in both the original cohort and the validation cohort. Three of the identified cytomegalovirus-associated TCR beta chains were confirmed in vitro to be specific for cytomegalovirus antigens. A later analysis found that TCRs clustered in the first cohort also tended to co-occur in the 130 or so validation repertoires, with approximately 93% of cluster scores above 0. A later analysis lacked HLA typing for the validation cohort, so it scored co-occurrence in that cohort across all 110 or so repertoires. Most TCR sequences were observed very rarely across donors, whereas some public TCRs were present in many individuals. It was suggested by the authors that the approach could potentially be generalized to other disease states and immunological phenotypes.

Sequencing input: PBMCs. The TCR was taken from a woman younger than 35 in good health and CMV-seronegative. The chain uses TRBV7-9 and TRBJ1-4, with the D gene not clear enough to name. The nucleotide sequence reads as follows: TGTGCCATTCCTGGGCCAAAAGAAAAACTGTTTTTT. This codes for CAIPGPKEKLFF.